Below are 24 T cell receptor beta chains sequenced from a single sample in a study of OX40 agonist ivuxolimab in advanced cancers. The library came from the immunoSEQ multiplex PCR assay. TCRdb took over this immuneACCESS table, retaining in-frame rearrangements with V and J assigned. Such tables are incomplete; in checked studies, under half of the missing clones stem from an unresolved V gene, and the remainder is unexplained. This sample comprises 60,000 to 65,000 clones, roughly nine tenths of them detected only once. The ten largest account for around 1.7% of the sample. This specimen was CD4+ or CD8+ T cells sorted from blood, taken in a trial of the OX40 agonist ivuxolimab. The source is an adult with an advanced solid tumor such as melanoma, head and neck, liver or kidney cancer.

V usage is TRBV2 and J usage is TRBJ1-1, with D possibly TRBD1 on 5 matching bases. CDR1 and CDR2 from the germline V gene are SNHLY and FYNNEI. The CDR3 runs to 14 residues. V gave up 6 bases and J gave up 2 bases, with 13 bases separating them. This chain's CDR3 is CASRDGTHNTEAFF. CDR3 DNA sequence: TGTGCCAGCAGGGACGGGACTCACAACACTGAAGCTTTCTTT.

The chain links TRBV28 to TRBJ2-5; a possible D gene is TRBD1 (6 bases). From germline, CDR1 is MDHEN and CDR2 SYDVKM. CDR3 size: 13 residues. V lost 7 bases, J lost 4 bases, and 13 bases lay in between. The CDR3 nucleotides read TGTGCCAGCATCCCGGACAGCGGAGAGACCCAGTACTTC. Protein sequence: CASIPDSGETQYF.

This clone came up once. V gene TRBV27 combines with J gene TRBJ2-5; 10 bases align to TRBD1. Germline assignment: CDR1 MNHEY and CDR2 SMNVEV (reference sequence). The CDR3 has 17 amino acids. With V trimmed by 2 bases and J by 8 bases, 14 bases remained unmatched. CDR3 DNA: TGTGCCAGCAGTTTAACACCCCCGGGACAGGGGAAGAGAACCCAGTACTTC. This encodes CASSLTPPGQGKRTQYF.

The chain couples TRBV30 to TRBJ1-4; D remains unclear. The CDR3 spans 14 residues. Germline CDR1 GTSNPN, CDR2 SVGIG (reference sequence). Trimming removed 2 bases from V and 6 bases from J, with 13 bases in between. The CDR3 nucleotides are TGTGCCTGGAGTCACTGGCGGCGGGATGAAAAACTGTTTTTT. Translating gives CAWSHWRRDEKLFF.

CDR3 loop: CASGAGAREYF. CDR3 nucleotides: TGTGCCAGCGGGGCTGGGGCCAGGGAGTACTTC. V usage is TRBV6-1 and J usage is TRBJ2-7; the D gene is possibly TRBD1 (5 bases). V lost 8 bases to trimming and J lost 11 bases, with 16 bases between them. CDR3 size: 11 residues. The germline CDR1 and CDR2 sequences are MNHNS and SASEGT.

This chain connects TRBV27 to TRBJ2-3, with 10 nucleotides matching TRBD1. This CDR3 spans 16 amino acids. CDR1 is MNHEY and CDR2 is SMNVEV in the germline V gene (reference sequence). Trimming at V came to 5 bases and at J to 4 bases, leaving 9 bases not matched to a gene. CDR3 in DNA: TGTGCCAGCAGTACCCTCCCGGGACAGGGGCCAGATACGCAGTATTTT. It codes for CASSTLPGQGPDTQYF.

This clone showed up just once. The rearrangement links TRBV28 to TRBJ1-4; no reliable D call. Looked up from germline, CDR1 is MDHEN and CDR2 is SYDVKM. V dropped 3 bases and J dropped 8 bases, with 10 bases sitting between them. The CDR3 totals 13 residues. This chain's CDR3 is CASSFRHGEKLFF. The CDR3 DNA reads TGTGCCAGCAGTTTCCGGCACGGCGAAAAACTGTTTTTT.

The chain joins TRBV30 to TRBJ1-4, with D possibly matching TRBD1 (6 bases). This CDR3 is built from 13 residues. With 2 bases removed from V and 10 bases from J, the gap between germline ends came to 14 bases. Germline values: CDR1 GTSNPN, CDR2 SVGIG (reference sequence). The CDR3 spells CAWSYRAGGKLFF. In DNA, the CDR3 is TGTGCCTGGAGTTACAGGGCGGGAGGAAAACTGTTTTTT.

This chain joins TRBV4-3 and TRBJ2-6; 10 bases map to TRBD1. The CDR3 is 18 residues long. The V gene end was trimmed by 2 bases and the J gene end by 0 bases; junction bases not matched to a gene: 4. Germline assignment: CDR1 LGHNA and CDR2 YSLEER. CDR3 sequence reads: CASSQRWTGGSGANVLTF. CDR3 nucleotide sequence: TGCGCCAGCAGCCAAAGATGGACAGGGGGCTCTGGGGCCAACGTCCTGACTTTC.

The J gene is TRBJ2-2, the V gene TRBV29-1; the D is unclear. Trimming shortened V by 0 bases and J by 6 bases, and 8 bases separated the two germline ends. The germline V gene encodes CDR1 SQVTM and CDR2 ANQGSEA. This CDR3 is built from 13 residues. The CDR3 bases are TGCAGCGTTGAAGATCGGACGTCCGGGGAGCTGTTTTTT. This codes for CSVEDRTSGELFF.

This chain uses TRBV2 with TRBJ2-7, with TRBD2 as a possible D gene (6 bases). CDR3 size: 14 residues. Germline assignment: CDR1 SNHLY and CDR2 FYNNEI. Trimming took 6 bases from V and 1 from J, leaving 13 bases between them. This CDR3 reads CASRPEGRSYEQYF. Written as DNA, the CDR3 is TGTGCCAGCAGACCGGAGGGTAGGTCCTACGAGCAGTACTTC.

The genes are TRBV4-3 and TRBJ2-5, with D possibly being TRBD1 or TRBD2 (5 bases each). Trimming pared 5 bases from V and 3 bases from J, leaving 10 bases between. The CDR3 sequence is 13 residues long. Germline lookup yields CDR1 LGHNA and CDR2 YSLEER. CDR3 DNA: TGCGCCAGCAGCAGGGACGCTAAAGAGACCCAGTACTTC. Protein sequence: CASSRDAKETQYF.

This clone was counted a single time. CDR3: CAWGTLTYGYTF. CDR3 nucleotide sequence: TGTGCCTGGGGGACATTGACGTATGGCTACACCTTC. The gene calls are TRBV30 and TRBJ1-2; possibly TRBD1 for D (6 bases). Between the trimmed V and J ends, which lost 5 bases and 5 bases, there was a span of 12 bases. CDR1 is GTSNPN, CDR2 SVGIG, per germline (reference sequence). CDR3 size: 12 residues.

V usage is TRBV7-2 and J usage is TRBJ1-4, with D possibly TRBD1 on 6 matching bases. The CDR3 has 15 residues. Trimming stripped 3 bases from V and 4 bases from J, with 12 bases between. From germline, CDR1 is SGHTA and CDR2 FQGNSA. Here the CDR3 reads CASSLRGHGNEKLFF. The CDR3, as DNA: TGTGCCAGCAGCTTGAGGGGACACGGTAATGAAAAACTGTTTTTT.

J is TRBJ2-7 and V is TRBV11-3; 10 bases match TRBD1. CDR1 and CDR2 from the germline V gene are SGHNT and YENEEA. CDR3 length equals 15 residues. After removal of 2 bases from V and 3 bases from J, the junction contained 4 bases not matched to a gene. The CDR3 DNA reads as TGTGCCAGCAGCTTAAGGGGGGACAGGGGCTACGAGCAGTACTTC. Translating gives CASSLRGDRGYEQYF.

The V call is TRBV25-1, the J call TRBJ2-3; D unclear. There are 13 residues in the CDR3. Germline lookup yields CDR1 MGHDK and CDR2 SYGVNS. Trimming stripped 4 bases from V and 1 base from J, with 6 bases between. DNA of the CDR3: TGTGCCAGCAGTGGGGCCGGCACAGATACGCAGTATTTT. It encodes CASSGAGTDTQYF.

The rearrangement joins TRBV5-4 to TRBJ1-1; 8 bases are shared with TRBD1. The junction had 1 base not matched to a gene; V was cut back by 1 base and J by 5 bases. Germline CDR1 reads SGHNT; CDR2 reads YYREEE (reference sequence). The CDR3 runs 13 residues. CDR3 sequence: CASSLTGGTEAFF. For the CDR3, the DNA is TGTGCCAGCAGCTTGACAGGGGGGACTGAAGCTTTCTTT.

J is TRBJ2-2 and V is TRBV5-6; the D gene is possibly TRBD2 (5 bases). Germline loops: CDR1 SGHDT, CDR2 YYEEEE. The CDR3 extends over 15 amino acids. Trimming pared 4 bases from V and 4 bases from J, leaving 14 bases between. The CDR3 region is CASSPRGSGTGELFF. CDR3 bases: TGTGCCAGCAGCCCCCGGGGTTCTGGCACCGGGGAGCTGTTTTTT.

The chain has TRBV7-2 and TRBJ2-7, with a tentative D call TRBD2 (7 bases). V lost 3 bases and J 6 bases, leaving 24 bases between the germline ends. CDR1 is SGHTA and CDR2 is FQGNSA in the germline V gene. This CDR3 contains 17 residues. The chain's CDR3 is CASSLTSRWGGRSEQYF. The DNA of the CDR3 is TGTGCCAGCAGCTTGACCTCACGGTGGGGGGGCCGGAGCGAGCAGTACTTC. Variable domain in full (rest from reference TRBV7-2 and TRBJ2-7): GAGVSQSPSNKVTEKGKDVELRCDPISGHTALYWYRQSLGQGLEFLIYFQGNSAPDKSGLPSDRFSAERTGGSVSTLTIQRTQQEDSAVYLCASSLTSRWGGRSEQYFGPGTRLTVT.

This chain links TRBV2 with TRBJ1-5, with D tentatively TRBD1 (6 bases). The germline V gene encodes CDR1 SNHLY and CDR2 FYNNEI. V lost 1 base and J 5 bases, leaving 12 bases between the germline ends. The CDR3 is 15 amino acids. CDR3 amino acids: CASSEDIGGDQPQHF. The DNA of the CDR3 is TGTGCCAGCAGTGAAGATATAGGGGGGGATCAGCCCCAGCATTTT. The variable domain in full, completed from reference TRBV2 and TRBJ1-5, reads EPEVTQTPSHQVTQMGQEVILRCVPISNHLYFYWYRQILGQKVEFLVSFYNNEISEKSEIFDDQFSVERPDGSNFTLKIRSTKLEDSAMYFCASSEDIGGDQPQHFGDGTRLSIL.

This clone was recorded once. The chain employs TRBV30 and TRBJ2-5; TRBD2 is a possible D gene (6 bases). Trimming shortened V by 1 base and J by 2 bases, and 14 bases separated the two germline ends. The V gene's germline CDR1 is GTSNPN and CDR2 SVGIG (reference sequence). This CDR3 contains 15 residues. DNA for the CDR3: TGTGCCTGGAGTGGGTACCGGGGACTTCAAGAGACCCAGTACTTC. Translating gives CAWSGYRGLQETQYF.

The chain links TRBV29-1 to TRBJ2-5; D remains ambiguous. Germline V gene lookup returns CDR1 SQVTM and CDR2 ANQGSEA. The V and J ends lost 7 bases and 5 bases respectively, with 11 bases between them. This CDR3 has 11 residues. CDR3 residues: CSAEKGETQYF. CDR3 coding DNA: TGCAGCGCCGAAAAAGGGGAGACCCAGTACTTC.

The chain has TRBV6-6 and TRBJ1-5; 9 bases map to TRBD1. The CDR3 spans 16 residues. The trim removed 5 bases at V and 2 bases at J, leaving 7 bases unmatched. The germline CDR1 and CDR2 sequences are MNHNY and SVGAGI (reference sequence). In DNA, the CDR3 is TGTGCCAGCAGTAATAAACAGGGGGCAGGCAATCAGCCCCAGCATTTT. This codes for CASSNKQGAGNQPQHF.

The chain has TRBV30 and TRBJ1-2; no reliable D call. This CDR3 has 14 residues. V shed 0 bases and J shed 7 bases, with 15 bases lying between them. CDR1 is GTSNPN, CDR2 SVGIG, per germline (reference sequence). CDR3 DNA sequence: TGTGCCTGGAGTGTACATGGGGATTCGGGTGGCTACACCTTC. Protein: CAWSVHGDSGGYTF.